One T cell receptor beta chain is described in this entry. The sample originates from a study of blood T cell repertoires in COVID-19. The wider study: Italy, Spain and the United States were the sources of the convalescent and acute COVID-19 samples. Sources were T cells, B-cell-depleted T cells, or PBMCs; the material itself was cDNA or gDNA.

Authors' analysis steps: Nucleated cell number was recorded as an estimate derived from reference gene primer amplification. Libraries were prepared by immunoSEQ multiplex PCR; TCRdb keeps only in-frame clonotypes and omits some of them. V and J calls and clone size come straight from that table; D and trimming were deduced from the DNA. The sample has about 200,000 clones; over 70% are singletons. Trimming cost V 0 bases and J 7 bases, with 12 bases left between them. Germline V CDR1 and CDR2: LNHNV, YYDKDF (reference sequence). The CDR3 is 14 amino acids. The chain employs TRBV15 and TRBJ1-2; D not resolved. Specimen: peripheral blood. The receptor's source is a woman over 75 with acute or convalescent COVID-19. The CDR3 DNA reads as TGTGCCACCAGCAGAGATGCCGGGTCCGGTGGCTACACCTTC. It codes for CATSRDAGSGGYTF.